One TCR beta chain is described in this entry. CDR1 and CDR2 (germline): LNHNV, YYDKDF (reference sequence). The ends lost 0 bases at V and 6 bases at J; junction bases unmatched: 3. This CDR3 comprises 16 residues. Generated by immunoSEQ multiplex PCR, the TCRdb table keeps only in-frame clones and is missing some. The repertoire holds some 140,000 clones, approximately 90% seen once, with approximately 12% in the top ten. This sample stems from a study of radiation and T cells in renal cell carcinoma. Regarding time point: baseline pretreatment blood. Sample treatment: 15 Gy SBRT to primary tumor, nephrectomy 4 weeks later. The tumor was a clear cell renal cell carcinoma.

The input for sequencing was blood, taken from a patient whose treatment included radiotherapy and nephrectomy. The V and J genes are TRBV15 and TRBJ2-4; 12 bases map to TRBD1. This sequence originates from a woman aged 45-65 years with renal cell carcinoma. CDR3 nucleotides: TGTGCCACCAGCAGAGAGGGGACAGGGGGCCGAAACATTCAGTACTTC. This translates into CATSREGTGGRNIQYF.